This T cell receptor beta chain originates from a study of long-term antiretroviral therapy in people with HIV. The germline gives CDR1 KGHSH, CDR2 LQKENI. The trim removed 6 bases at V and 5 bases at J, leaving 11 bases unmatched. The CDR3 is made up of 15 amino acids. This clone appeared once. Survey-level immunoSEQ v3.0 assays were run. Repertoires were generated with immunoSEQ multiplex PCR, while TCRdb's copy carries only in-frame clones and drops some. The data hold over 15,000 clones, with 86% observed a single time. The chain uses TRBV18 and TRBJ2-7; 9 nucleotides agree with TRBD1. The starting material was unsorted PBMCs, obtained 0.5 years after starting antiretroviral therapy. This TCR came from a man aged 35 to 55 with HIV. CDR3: CASSSGQGGYDEQYF. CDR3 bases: TGTGCCAGCTCGTCGGGACAGGGAGGCTACGACGAGCAGTACTTC.